Below, one T cell receptor beta chain is given with its context. Its target is not known. People who had autoimmune disease history or systemic immunosuppression were excluded. Sequencing used immunoSEQ multiplex PCR; TCRdb keeps in-frame clones, though not all of them. Counted here are tens of thousands of clones, around nine tenths occurring once; the ten biggest clones make up about 0.25%. The CDR3 length is 13 residues. The V gene lost 0 bases and the J gene lost 0 bases, with 1 base spanning the gap. CDR1 SGHKS and CDR2 YYEKEE come from the germline V gene (reference sequence). These data belong to a study of OX40 agonist ivuxolimab in advanced cancers. Study at large: Dose-escalation patients suffered from hepatocellular carcinoma, melanoma, renal cell or head and neck cancer. Males comprised approximately 84% of the group, whose mean age was roughly 64 years (range roughly 20 to 85).

Study-wide results and caveats: CD8+ T cells averaged more expanded clones than CD4+.

Sequences were derived from CD4+ or CD8+ T cells sorted from blood, sampled in a trial of the OX40 agonist ivuxolimab. The chain carries TRBV5-5 and TRBJ1-5; D gene unclear. The TCR was taken from an adult with an advanced solid tumor such as melanoma, head and neck, liver or kidney cancer. The CDR3 protein is CASSLGSNQPQHF. CDR3 in DNA: TGTGCCAGCAGCTTGGGTAGCAATCAGCCCCAGCATTTT.